This T cell receptor beta chain was found in a study of T cell responses to AZD1222 COVID-19 vaccine. Regarding the study as a whole: Of the AZD1222 recipients, only 5 to 7 were seropositive at baseline. Across the whole spike, CD4 TCRs peaked at regions 160-218 and 743-854. Scientists sampled the repertoires only once the peak T cell response had passed. An increase in Spike-specific TCR breadth and depth was observed after two AZD1222 doses.

Using immunoSEQ multiplex PCR, the repertoire was profiled, and TCRdb retains in-frame clones only, with some absent. The sample has 98,000 or so clones, about 82% seen once. A word on this clone: Its antigen is currently unknown.

Germline V gene lookup returns CDR1 KGHSH and CDR2 LQKENI. The CDR3 covers 15 residues. V lost 0 bases to trimming and J lost 5 bases; unmatched junction nucleotides: 0. The sequence was collected from an adult in good health. The sequencing here drew on peripheral blood, taken on day 0 of AZD1222 vaccination. The genes are TRBV18 and TRBJ1-4; 10 bases map to TRBD1. CDR3 coding DNA: TGTGCCAGCTCACCACCGGGACAGGGGAATGAAAAACTGTTTTTT. As protein: CASSPPGQGNEKLFF. Filled out from reference TRBV18 and TRBJ1-4, the complete variable domain reads NAGVMQNPRHLVRRRGQEARLRCSPMKGHSHVYWYRQLPEEGLKFMVYLQKENIIDESGMPKERFSAEFPKEGPSILRIQQVVRGDSAAYFCASSPPGQGNEKLFFGSGTQLSVL.